These 3 T cell receptor beta chains were all obtained from the same sample, sequenced in a study of T cell responses to AZD1222 COVID-19 vaccine. Assay: immunoSEQ multiplex PCR; the TCRdb copy retains only in-frame clones and omits some. The table has some 170,000 clones, around 90% seen once. The sequenced sample was peripheral blood, obtained on day 0 of MenACWY control vaccination. Receptors originate from an adult in good health.

The table lists this clone with a few counts. The chain couples TRBV7-6 to TRBJ1-1, with no clear D. The CDR3 has 18 amino acids. The germline V gene has CDR1 SGHVS and CDR2 FNYEAQ. Trimming left V 1 base short and J 0 bases short, with 18 bases between. As DNA, the CDR3 is TGTGCCAGCAGCTTAGAGGCGCTCAGGATGGGGTTGAACACTGAAGCTTTCTTT. It yields the protein CASSLEALRMGLNTEAFF.

The rearrangement links TRBV7-9 to TRBJ1-2, with a tentative D call TRBD1 (6 bases). Trimming stripped 4 bases from V and 4 bases from J, with 13 bases between. The V gene's germline CDR1 is SEHNR and CDR2 FQNEAQ (reference sequence). The CDR3 totals 14 residues. The DNA for the CDR3 is TGTGCCAGCAGCTCACAGGGCGTCCTCTATGGCTACACCTTC. Its translation is CASSSQGVLYGYTF. Together with reference TRBV7-9 and TRBJ1-2, the CDR3 gives the full variable domain: DTGVSQNPRHKITKRGQNVTFRCDPISEHNRLYWYRQTLGQGPEFLTYFQNEAQLEKSRLLSDRFSAERPKGSFSTLEIQRTEQGDSAMYLCASSSQGVLYGYTFGSGTRLTVV.

CDR3 in DNA: TGTGCCAGCAGTCGATCTCTGAACACTGAAGCTTTCTTT. It specifies CASSRSLNTEAFF. The chain employs TRBV2 and TRBJ1-1, with D unclear. Germline values: CDR1 SNHLY, CDR2 FYNNEI. Trimming left V 5 bases short and J 0 bases short, with 7 bases between. The length of the CDR3 is 13 residues.